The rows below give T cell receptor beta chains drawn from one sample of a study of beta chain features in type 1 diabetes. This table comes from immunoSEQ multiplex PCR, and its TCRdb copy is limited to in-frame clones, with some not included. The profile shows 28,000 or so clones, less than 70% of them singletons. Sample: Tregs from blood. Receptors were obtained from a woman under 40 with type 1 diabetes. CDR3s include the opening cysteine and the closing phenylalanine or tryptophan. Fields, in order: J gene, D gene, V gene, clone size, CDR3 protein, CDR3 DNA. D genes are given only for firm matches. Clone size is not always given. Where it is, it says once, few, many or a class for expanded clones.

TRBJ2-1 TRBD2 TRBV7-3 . CASSAIAGAYNEQFF TGTGCCAGCAGCGCCATAGCGGGAGCGTACAATGAGCAGTTCTTC
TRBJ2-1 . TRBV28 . CASSILLNEQFF TGTGCCAGCAGTATACTCCTCAATGAGCAGTTCTTC
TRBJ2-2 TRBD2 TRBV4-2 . CASSQDHSTSGAPGELFF TGTGCCAGCAGCCAAGATCATTCGACTAGCGGGGCCCCCGGGGAGCTGTTTTTT
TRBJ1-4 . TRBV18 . CASSPLSGFNEKPFF TGTGCCAGCTCACCACTGTCAGGCTTTAATGAAAAACCGTTTTTT
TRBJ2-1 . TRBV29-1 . CSVAPGDEQFF TGCAGCGTTGCCCCAGGGGATGAGCAGTTCTTC
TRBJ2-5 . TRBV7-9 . CASSPTTSIQETQYF TGTGCCAGCAGCCCCACCACTAGCATCCAAGAGACCCAGTACTTC
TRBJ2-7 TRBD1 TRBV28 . CASSHLDRAYEQYF TGTGCCAGCAGCCACCTGGACAGGGCCTACGAGCAGTACTTC
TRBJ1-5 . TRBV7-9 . CASSLVNSPQHF TGTGCCAGCAGCTTAGTAAACTCTCCCCAGCATTTT
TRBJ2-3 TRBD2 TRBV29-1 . CSVEGTSGRYTQYF TGCAGCGTTGAAGGGACTAGCGGGAGGTATACGCAGTATTTT
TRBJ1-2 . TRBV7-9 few CASSLDQNDYGYTF TGTGCCAGCAGCTTAGACCAGAATGACTATGGCTACACCTTC
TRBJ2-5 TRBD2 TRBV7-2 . CASSLGTGGKETQYF TGTGCCAGCAGCTTAGGGACGGGAGGGAAGGAGACCCAGTACTTC
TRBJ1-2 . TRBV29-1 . CSVVTARTYGYTF TGCAGCGTTGTCACAGCCAGGACATATGGCTACACCTTC
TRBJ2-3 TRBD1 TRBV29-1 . CSVSKPGQGYDTQYF TGCAGCGTCTCGAAACCGGGACAGGGGTACGATACGCAGTATTTT
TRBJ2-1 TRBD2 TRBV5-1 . CASSLGGTSGRNEQFF TGCGCCAGCAGCTTGGGCGGGACTAGCGGGAGAAATGAGCAGTTCTTC
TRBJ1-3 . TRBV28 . CASSPARAGNTIYF TGTGCCAGCAGTCCGGCCAGGGCCGGAAACACCATATATTTT
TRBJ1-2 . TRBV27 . CASSFLGQTFNYGYTF TGTGCCAGCAGTTTTCTAGGACAGACGTTTAACTATGGCTACACCTTC
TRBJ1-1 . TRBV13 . CASSLAGVSGNTEAFF TGTGCCAGCAGCTTAGCCGGGGTTTCGGGGAACACTGAAGCTTTCTTT
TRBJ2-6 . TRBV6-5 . CASRTRAGANVLTF TGTGCCAGCAGAACTAGGGCTGGGGCCAACGTCCTGACTTTC
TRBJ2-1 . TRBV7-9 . CASRRDLNNEQFF TGTGCCAGCAGGCGGGATCTTAACAATGAGCAGTTCTTC
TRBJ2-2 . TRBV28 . CASSLGRAGELFF TGTGCCAGCAGTTTAGGGCGGGCCGGGGAGCTGTTTTTT
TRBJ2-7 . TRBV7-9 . CASSLAENLEPYF TGTGCCAGCAGCTTAGCGGAAAATCTAGAGCCGTACTTC
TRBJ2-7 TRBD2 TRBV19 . CASRDGGEGREQYF TGTGCCAGTAGAGACGGAGGGGAGGGCCGCGAGCAGTACTTC
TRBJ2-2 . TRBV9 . CASSASGSGWNTGELFF TGTGCCAGCAGCGCATCGGGAAGCGGGTGGAACACCGGGGAGCTGTTTTTT
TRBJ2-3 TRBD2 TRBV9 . CASSVASGSDTQYF TGTGCCAGCAGCGTGGCTAGCGGGAGCGATACGCAGTATTTT
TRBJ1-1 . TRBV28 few CASRADTEAFF TGTGCCAGCAGGGCAGACACTGAAGCTTTCTTT
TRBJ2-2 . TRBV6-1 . CASRRTANTGELFF TGTGCCAGCAGGAGGACAGCGAACACCGGGGAGCTGTTTTTT
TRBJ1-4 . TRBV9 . CASSVWKGGNEKLFF TGTGCCAGCAGCGTATGGAAGGGAGGCAATGAAAAACTGTTTTTT
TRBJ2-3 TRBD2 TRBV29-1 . CSVEEISGRAMGSQYF TGCAGCGTCGAAGAAATTAGCGGGAGGGCCATGGGTTCGCAGTATTTT
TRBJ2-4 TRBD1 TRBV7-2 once CASSLGTGLDIQYF TGTGCCAGCAGCTTGGGGACAGGGTTGGACATTCAGTACTTC
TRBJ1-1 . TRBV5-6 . CASSGGGTNTEAFF TGTGCCAGCAGCGGCGGGGGCACGAACACTGAAGCTTTCTTT
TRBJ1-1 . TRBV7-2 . CASSSQGFGTEAFF TGTGCCAGCAGCTCCCAGGGTTTTGGCACTGAAGCTTTCTTT
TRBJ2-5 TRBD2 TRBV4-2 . CASSRDTSGQETQYF TGTGCCAGCAGCCGCGATACTAGCGGACAAGAGACCCAGTACTTC
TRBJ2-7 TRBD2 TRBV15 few CATSRVLAATREQYF TGTGCCACCAGCAGAGTACTAGCGGCCACACGGGAGCAGTACTTC
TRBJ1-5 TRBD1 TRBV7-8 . CASSSAGTDQPQHF TGTGCCAGCAGCTCAGCCGGGACAGATCAGCCCCAGCATTTT
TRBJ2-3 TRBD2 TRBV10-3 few CAIRTSGSTDTQYF TGTGCCATCAGAACTAGCGGGAGCACAGATACGCAGTATTTT
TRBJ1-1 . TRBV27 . CASSLNTGTNTEAFF TGTGCCAGCAGTTTAAACACAGGGACGAACACTGAAGCTTTCTTT
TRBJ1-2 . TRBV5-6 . CASSPEGMVEGYTF TGTGCCAGCAGTCCTGAGGGCATGGTCGAGGGCTACACCTTC
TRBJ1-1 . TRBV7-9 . CASSIKHRAQNTEAFF TGTGCCAGCAGCATTAAACACAGAGCACAGAACACTGAAGCTTTCTTT
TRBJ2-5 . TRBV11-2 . CASSLVPGRGETQYF TGTGCCAGCAGCTTAGTGCCAGGGCGGGGTGAGACCCAGTACTTC
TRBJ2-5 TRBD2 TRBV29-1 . CSGSPSGSMETQYF TGCAGCGGGTCCCCCAGCGGGAGTATGGAGACCCAGTACTTC
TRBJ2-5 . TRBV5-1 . CASSPRTTKETQYF TGCGCCAGCAGCCCGAGGACTACCAAAGAGACCCAGTACTTC
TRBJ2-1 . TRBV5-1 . CASSLSQTYNEQFF TGCGCCAGCAGCTTGAGCCAAACCTACAATGAGCAGTTCTTC
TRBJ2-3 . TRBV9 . CASSYPGADTQYF TGTGCCAGCAGCTACCCGGGGGCAGATACGCAGTATTTT